This TCR beta chain was captured by sequencing in a study of T cell responses to AZD1222 COVID-19 vaccine. CDR1 SEHNR and CDR2 FQNEAQ come from the germline V gene (reference sequence). The V end was cut by 5 bases, the J end by 2 bases, with 15 bases between. The CDR3 contains 15 residues. Only in-frame clones appear in the TCRdb table, and some are missing; sequencing was by immunoSEQ multiplex PCR. The sample has approximately 75,000 clones, more than 75% seen once. The receptor's source is an adult who received the AZD1222 COVID-19 vaccine. This chain links TRBV7-9 with TRBJ1-2; D is ambiguous. This specimen consisted of peripheral blood, obtained 28 days after the second AZD1222 dose. The CDR3 DNA sequence: TGTGCCAGCAGCCCCCTTAGTGGCGGGAACTATGGCTACACCTTC. Translating it yields CASSPLSGGNYGYTF.